A single T cell receptor beta chain is shown here with its context. What it binds is unknown. From blood CD8+ and CD4+ T cells, TCR beta sequences were generated. Relapsing-remitting disease, either stable or active, was present in the treatment-naive patients who were the multiple sclerosis controls. The CDR3 loop spans 11 amino acids. Trimming removed 4 bases at V and 5 bases at J, with 8 bases between. Germline CDR1 is DFQATT and CDR2 is SNEGSKA (reference sequence). The source of the sample is a study of CD8 T cells in Susac syndrome. Study-level findings and limits: Individuals included in the TCR sequencing and HLA analysis were acknowledged by the study to be relatively few in number.

cDNA came from approximately 0.5 to 1 ug RNA primed by random hexamers. Multiplex PCR with immunoSEQ amplified the TCR beta CDR3 across 54 Vbeta and 13 Jbeta. TCRdb reprocessed the immunoSEQ multiplex PCR reads with MiXCR, giving one entry per CDR3 protein. Seen here are over 130,000 distinct CDR3 sequences, around 95% observed once, and the top ten hold approximately 0.11%. This TCR was sampled from a human donor with multiple sclerosis. The sequencing input was CD4+ T cells from PBMCs. The genes are TRBV20-1 and TRBJ1-1, with unresolved D. CDR3 in amino acids: CSANPGTEAFF. Written as DNA, the CDR3 is TGCAGTGCTAACCCGGGAACTGAAGCTTTCTTT.